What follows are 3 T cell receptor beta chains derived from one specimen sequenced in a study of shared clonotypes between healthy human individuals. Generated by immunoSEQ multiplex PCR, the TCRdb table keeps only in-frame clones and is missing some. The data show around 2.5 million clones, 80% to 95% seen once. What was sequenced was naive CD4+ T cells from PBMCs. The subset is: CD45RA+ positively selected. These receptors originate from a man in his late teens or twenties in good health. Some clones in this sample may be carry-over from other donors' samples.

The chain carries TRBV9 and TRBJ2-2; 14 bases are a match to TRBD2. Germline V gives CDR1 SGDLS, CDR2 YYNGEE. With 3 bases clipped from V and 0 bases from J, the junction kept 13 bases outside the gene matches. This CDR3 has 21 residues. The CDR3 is CASSAGGSGLAGGANTGELFF. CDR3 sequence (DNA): TGTGCCAGCAGCGCAGGGGGAAGCGGACTAGCGGGAGGTGCGAACACCGGGGAGCTGTTTTTT.

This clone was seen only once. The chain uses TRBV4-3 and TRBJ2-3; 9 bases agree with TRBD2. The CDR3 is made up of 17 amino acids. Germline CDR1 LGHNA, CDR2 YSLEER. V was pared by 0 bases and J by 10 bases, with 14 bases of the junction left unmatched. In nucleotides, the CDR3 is TGCGCCAGCAGCCAAGATTTTTTCAGCGGGAGGCCCAGCGCGCAGTATTTT. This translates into CASSQDFFSGRPSAQYF.

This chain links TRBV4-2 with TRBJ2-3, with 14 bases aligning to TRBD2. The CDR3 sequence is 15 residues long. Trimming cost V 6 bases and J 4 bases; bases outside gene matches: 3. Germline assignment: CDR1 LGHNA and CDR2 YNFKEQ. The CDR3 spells CASRGTSGSPDTQYF. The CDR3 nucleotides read TGTGCCAGCAGAGGGACTAGCGGGAGTCCAGATACGCAGTATTTT.